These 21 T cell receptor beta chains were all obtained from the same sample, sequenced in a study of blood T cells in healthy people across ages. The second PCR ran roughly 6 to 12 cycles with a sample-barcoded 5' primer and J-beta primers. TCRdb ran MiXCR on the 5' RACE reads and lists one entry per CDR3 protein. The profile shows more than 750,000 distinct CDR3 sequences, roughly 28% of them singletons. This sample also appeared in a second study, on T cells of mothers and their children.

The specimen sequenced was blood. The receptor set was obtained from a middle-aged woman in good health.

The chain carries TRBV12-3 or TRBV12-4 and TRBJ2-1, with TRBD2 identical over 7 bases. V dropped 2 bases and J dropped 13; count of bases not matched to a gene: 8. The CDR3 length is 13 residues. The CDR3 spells CASSLTGRETQFF. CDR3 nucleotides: TGTGCCAGCAGTTTAACGGGGCGGGAGACCCAGTTCTTC.

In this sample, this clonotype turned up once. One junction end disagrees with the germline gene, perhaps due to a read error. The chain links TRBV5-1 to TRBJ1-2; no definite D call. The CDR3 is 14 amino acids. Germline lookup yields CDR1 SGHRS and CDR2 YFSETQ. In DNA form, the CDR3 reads TGCGCCAGCAGCTTCGAGGGTGTAGTAGCGGGCTGCACCTTC. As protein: CASSFEGVVAGCTF.

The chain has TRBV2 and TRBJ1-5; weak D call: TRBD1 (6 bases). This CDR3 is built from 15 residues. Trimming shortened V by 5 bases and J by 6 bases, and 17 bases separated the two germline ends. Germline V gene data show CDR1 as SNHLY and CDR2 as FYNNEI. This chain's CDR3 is CASSKLVQGSQPQHF. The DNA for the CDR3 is TGTGCCAGCAGTAAATTGGTACAGGGCAGTCAGCCCCAGCATTTT. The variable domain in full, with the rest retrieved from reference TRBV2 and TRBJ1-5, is EPEVTQTPSHQVTQMGQEVILRCVPISNHLYFYWYRQILGQKVEFLVSFYNNEISEKSEIFDDQFSVERPDGSNFTLKIRSTKLEDSAMYFCASSKLVQGSQPQHFGDGTRLSIL.

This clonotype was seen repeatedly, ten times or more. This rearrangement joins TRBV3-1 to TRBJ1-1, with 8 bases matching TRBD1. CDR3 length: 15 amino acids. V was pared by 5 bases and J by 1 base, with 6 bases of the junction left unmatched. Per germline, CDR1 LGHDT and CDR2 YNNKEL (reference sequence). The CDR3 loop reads CASSAQGARNTEAFF. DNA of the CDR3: TGTGCCAGCAGCGCCCAGGGGGCGCGGAACACTGAAGCTTTCTTT.

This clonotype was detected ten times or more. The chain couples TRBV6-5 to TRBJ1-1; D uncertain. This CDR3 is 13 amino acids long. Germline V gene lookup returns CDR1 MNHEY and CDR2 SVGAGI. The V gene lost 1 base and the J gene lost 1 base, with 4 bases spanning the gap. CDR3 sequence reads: CASSYWQNTEAFF. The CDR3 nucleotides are TGTGCCAGCAGTTACTGGCAGAACACTGAAGCTTTCTTT.

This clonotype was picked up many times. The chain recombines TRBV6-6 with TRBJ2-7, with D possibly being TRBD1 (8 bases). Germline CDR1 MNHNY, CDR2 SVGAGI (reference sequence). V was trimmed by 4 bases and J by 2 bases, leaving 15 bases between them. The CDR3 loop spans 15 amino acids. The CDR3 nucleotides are TGTGCCAGCAGTTCCGGGGGGACAGGCGCCTACGAGCAGTACTTC. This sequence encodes CASSSGGTGAYEQYF.

CDR3 in amino acids: CATSTVGEQFF. The CDR3 nucleotides read TGTGCCACCAGCACAGTTGGTGAGCAGTTCTTC. The chain links TRBV15 to TRBJ2-1; D unresolved. V was clipped by 4 bases and J by 9 bases, with 7 bases between them. This CDR3 region has 11 residues. Germline assignment: CDR1 LNHNV and CDR2 YYDKDF (reference sequence).

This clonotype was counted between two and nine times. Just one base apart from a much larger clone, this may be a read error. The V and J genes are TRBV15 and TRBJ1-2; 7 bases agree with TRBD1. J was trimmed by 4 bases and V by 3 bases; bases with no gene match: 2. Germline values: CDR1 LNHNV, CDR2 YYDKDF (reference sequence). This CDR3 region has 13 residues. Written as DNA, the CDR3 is TGTGCCACCAGCAGCCGGACAGGCTATGGCTACACCTTC. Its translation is CATSSRTGYGYTF. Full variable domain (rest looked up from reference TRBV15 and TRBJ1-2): DAMVIQNPRYQVTQFGKPVTLSCSQTLNHNVMYWYQQKSSQAPKLLFHYYDKDFNNEADTPDNFQSRRPNTSFCFLDIRSPGLGDTAMYLCATSSRTGYGYTFGSGTRLTVV.

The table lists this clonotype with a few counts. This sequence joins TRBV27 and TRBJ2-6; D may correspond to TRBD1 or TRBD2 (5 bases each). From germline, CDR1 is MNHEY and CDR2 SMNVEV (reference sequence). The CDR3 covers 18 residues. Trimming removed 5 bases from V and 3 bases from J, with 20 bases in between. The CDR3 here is CASSPGPLTPFGANVLTF. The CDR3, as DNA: TGTGCCAGCAGTCCGGGACCGCTTACCCCATTTGGGGCCAACGTCCTGACTTTC.

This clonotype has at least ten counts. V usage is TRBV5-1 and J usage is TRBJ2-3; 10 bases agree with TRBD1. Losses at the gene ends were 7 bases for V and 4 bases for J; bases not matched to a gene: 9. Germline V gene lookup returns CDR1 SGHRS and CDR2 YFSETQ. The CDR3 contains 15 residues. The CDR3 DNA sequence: TGCGCCAGCGCGAGACAGGGGGCGGAATCAGATACGCAGTATTTT. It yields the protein CASARQGAESDTQYF.

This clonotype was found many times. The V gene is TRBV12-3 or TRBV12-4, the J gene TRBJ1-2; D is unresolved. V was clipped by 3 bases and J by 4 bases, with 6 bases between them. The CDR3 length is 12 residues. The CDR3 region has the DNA TGTGCCAGCAGTTTGTGGAGCTATGGCTACACCTTC. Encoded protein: CASSLWSYGYTF.

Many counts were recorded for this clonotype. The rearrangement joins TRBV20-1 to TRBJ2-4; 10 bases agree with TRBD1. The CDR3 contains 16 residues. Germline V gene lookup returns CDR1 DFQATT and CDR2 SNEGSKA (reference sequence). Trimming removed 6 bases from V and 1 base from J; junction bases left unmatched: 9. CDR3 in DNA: TGCAGTGCCCCAGGGGGGACAGGGGTCGCCAAAAACATTCAGTACTTC. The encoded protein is CSAPGGTGVAKNIQYF.

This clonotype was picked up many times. CDR3 in DNA: TGTGCCACCAGCAGAGACCGGACAGGGGTCTTCAATGAGCAGTTCTTC. Its protein product is CATSRDRTGVFNEQFF. This chain connects TRBV15 to TRBJ2-1, with TRBD1 matching 9 bases. The CDR3 contains 16 residues. The germline gives CDR1 LNHNV, CDR2 YYDKDF (reference sequence). Unmatched junction bases numbered 6, after V lost 0 bases and J lost 6 bases.

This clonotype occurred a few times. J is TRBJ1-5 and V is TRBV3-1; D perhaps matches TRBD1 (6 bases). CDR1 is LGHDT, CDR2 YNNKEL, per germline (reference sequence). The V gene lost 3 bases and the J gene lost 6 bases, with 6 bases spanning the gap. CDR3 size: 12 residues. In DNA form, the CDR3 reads TGTGCCAGCAGCCACAGGGGTCAGCCCCAGCATTTT. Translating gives CASSHRGQPQHF. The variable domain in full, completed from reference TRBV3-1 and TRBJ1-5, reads DTAVSQTPKYLVTQMGNDKSIKCEQNLGHDTMYWYKQDSKKFLKIMFSYNNKELIINETVPNRFSPKSPDKAHLNLHINSLELGDSAVYFCASSHRGQPQHFGDGTRLSIL.

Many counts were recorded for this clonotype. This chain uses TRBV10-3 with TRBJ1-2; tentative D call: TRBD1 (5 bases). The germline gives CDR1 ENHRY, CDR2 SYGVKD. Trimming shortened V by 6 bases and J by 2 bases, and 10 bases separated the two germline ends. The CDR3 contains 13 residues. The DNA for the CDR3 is TGTGCCATCAGGAGAGGGACGAACTATGGCTACACCTTC. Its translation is CAIRRGTNYGYTF.

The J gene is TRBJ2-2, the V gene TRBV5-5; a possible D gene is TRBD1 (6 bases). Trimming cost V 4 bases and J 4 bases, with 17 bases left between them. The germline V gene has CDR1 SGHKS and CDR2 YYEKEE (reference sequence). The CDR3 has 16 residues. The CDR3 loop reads CASSEIDRGSTGELFF. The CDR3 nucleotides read TGTGCCAGCAGCGAGATCGATAGGGGGAGCACCGGGGAGCTGTTTTTT.

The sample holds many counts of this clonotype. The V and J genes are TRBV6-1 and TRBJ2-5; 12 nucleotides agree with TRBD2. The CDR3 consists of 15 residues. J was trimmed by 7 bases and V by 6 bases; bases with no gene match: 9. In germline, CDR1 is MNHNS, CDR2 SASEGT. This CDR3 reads CASSVTSGGSTTQYF. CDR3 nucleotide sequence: TGTGCCAGCAGCGTGACTAGCGGGGGCTCCACGACCCAGTACTTC.

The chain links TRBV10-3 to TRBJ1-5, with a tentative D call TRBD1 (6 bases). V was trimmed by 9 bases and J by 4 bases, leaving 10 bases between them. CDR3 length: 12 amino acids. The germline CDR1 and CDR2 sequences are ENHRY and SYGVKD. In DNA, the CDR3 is TGTGCCATTGGACAGACAAATCAGCCCCAGCATTTT. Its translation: CAIGQTNQPQHF.

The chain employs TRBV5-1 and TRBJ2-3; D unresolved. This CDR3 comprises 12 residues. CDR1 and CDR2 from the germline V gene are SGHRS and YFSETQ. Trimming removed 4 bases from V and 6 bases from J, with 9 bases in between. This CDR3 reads CASSETMDTQYF. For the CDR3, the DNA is TGCGCCAGCAGCGAAACAATGGATACGCAGTATTTT.

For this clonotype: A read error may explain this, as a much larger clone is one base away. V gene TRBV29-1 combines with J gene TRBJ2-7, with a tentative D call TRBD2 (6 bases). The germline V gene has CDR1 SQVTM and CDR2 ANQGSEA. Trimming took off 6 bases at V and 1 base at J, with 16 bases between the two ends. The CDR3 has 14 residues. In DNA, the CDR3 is TGCAGCGTCAGTGACGGGGGACCATCCTACGAGCAGTACTTC. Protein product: CSVSDGGPSYEQYF.

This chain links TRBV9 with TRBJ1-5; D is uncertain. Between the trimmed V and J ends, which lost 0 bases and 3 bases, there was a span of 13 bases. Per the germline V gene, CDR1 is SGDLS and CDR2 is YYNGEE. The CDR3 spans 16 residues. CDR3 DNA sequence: TGTGCCAGCAGCGTAGGAGGGTCTGGGGTCAATCAGCCCCAGCATTTT. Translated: CASSVGGSGVNQPQHF.